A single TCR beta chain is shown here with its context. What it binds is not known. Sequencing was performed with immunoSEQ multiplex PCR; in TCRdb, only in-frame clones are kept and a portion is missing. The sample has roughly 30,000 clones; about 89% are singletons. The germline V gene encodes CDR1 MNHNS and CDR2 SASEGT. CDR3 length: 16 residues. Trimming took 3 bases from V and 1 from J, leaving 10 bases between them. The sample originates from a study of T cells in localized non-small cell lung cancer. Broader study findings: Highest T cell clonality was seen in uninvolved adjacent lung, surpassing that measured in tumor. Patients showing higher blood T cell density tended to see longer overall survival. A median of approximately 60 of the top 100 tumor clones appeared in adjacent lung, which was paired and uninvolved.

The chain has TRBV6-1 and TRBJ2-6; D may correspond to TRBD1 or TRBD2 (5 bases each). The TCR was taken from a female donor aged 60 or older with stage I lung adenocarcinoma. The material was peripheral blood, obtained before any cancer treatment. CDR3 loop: CASSEGPRSGANVLTF. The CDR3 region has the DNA TGTGCCAGCAGTGAGGGACCGCGGTCTGGGGCCAACGTCCTGACTTTC.